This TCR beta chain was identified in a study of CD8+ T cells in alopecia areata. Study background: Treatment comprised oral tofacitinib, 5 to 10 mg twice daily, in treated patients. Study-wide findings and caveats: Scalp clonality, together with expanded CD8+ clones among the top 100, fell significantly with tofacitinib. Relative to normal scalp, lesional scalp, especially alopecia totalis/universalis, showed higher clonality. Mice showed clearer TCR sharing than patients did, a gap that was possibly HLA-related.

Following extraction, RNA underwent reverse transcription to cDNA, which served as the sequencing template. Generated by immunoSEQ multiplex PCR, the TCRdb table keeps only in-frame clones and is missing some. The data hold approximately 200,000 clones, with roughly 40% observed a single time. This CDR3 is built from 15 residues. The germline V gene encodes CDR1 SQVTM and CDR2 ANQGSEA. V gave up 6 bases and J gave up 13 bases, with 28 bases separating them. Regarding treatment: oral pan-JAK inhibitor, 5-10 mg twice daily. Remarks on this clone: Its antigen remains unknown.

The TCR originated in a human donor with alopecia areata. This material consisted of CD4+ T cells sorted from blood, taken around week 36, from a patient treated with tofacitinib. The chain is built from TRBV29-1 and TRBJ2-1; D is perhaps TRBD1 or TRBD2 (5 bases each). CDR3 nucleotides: TGCAGCGTGAGGGCCTGGGGGACGGATCCTCCTCTACAGTTCTTC. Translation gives CSVRAWGTDPPLQFF.